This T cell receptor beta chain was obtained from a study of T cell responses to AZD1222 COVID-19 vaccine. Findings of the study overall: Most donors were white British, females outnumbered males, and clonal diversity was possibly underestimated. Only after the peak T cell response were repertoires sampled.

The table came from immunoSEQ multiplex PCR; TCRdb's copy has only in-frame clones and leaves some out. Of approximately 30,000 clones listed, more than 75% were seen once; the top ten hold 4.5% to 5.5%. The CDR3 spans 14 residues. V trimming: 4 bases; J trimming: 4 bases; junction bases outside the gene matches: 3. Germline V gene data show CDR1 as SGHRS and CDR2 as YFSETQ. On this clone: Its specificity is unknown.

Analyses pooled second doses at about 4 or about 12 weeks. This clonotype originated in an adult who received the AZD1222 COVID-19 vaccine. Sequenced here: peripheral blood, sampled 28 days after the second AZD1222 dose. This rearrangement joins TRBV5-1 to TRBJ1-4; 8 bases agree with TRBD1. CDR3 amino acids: CASSPGQGNEKLFF. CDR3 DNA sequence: TGCGCCAGCAGCCCCGGACAGGGTAATGAAAAACTGTTTTTT.